This is a list of T cell receptor beta chains from one sample in a study of cytomegalovirus exposure and HLA in healthy donors. Measured with immunoSEQ multiplex PCR; TCRdb has only the in-frame clones, and not every one. The repertoire holds approximately 100,000 clones, about 81% seen once, with approximately 1.5% in the top ten. The sample comprised PBMCs. The receptors derive from a man between 40 and 49 years old in good health and CMV-seronegative. Both conserved end residues are part of each CDR3. Fields, in order: D gene, clone size, V gene, J gene, CDR3 DNA, CDR3 protein. A D gene is named only where the DNA matches it firmly. Clone size is shown for a subset of rows, as once, few, many or a class of expanded clone.

D: TRBD1
size: -
V: TRBV7-9
J: TRBJ2-7
DNA: TGTGCCAGCAGCTTAGGAGACAGGGGGACCTACGAGCAGTACTTC
CDR3: CASSLGDRGTYEQYF

D: TRBD1
size: -
V: TRBV6-5
J: TRBJ2-7
DNA: TGTGCCAGCAGTCGGGCAGGGGGTTCCTACGAGCAGTACTTC
CDR3: CASSRAGGSYEQYF

D: -
size: few
V: TRBV15
J: TRBJ1-1
DNA: TGTGCCACCAGCGGAACAGGTTTTAGTTCTGAAGCTTTCTTT
CDR3: CATSGTGFSSEAFF

D: -
size: -
V: TRBV28
J: TRBJ2-3
DNA: TGTGCCAGCAGTAAACAACAGGGATGGAGAGATACGCAGTATTTT
CDR3: CASSKQQGWRDTQYF

D: -
size: -
V: TRBV20-1
J: TRBJ1-1
DNA: TGCAGTGCTGGACAGCAAAGTGAAGCTTTCTTT
CDR3: CSAGQQSEAFF

D: -
size: -
V: TRBV6-1
J: TRBJ1-5
DNA: TGTGCCAGCCAGGAAGGCCTATATAGCAATCAGCCCCAGCATTTT
CDR3: CASQEGLYSNQPQHF

D: -
size: -
V: TRBV18
J: TRBJ1-1
DNA: TGTGCCAGCTCACCAGGGGCAGAAGAAGCTTTCTTT
CDR3: CASSPGAEEAFF

D: TRBD1
size: -
V: TRBV6-5
J: TRBJ2-7
DNA: TGTGCCACCCGCCCCGGGACAGGGATCTACGAGCAGTACTTC
CDR3: CATRPGTGIYEQYF

D: -
size: -
V: TRBV5-6
J: TRBJ1-5
DNA: TGTGCCAGCAGCATCGGGGAGCGCAATCAGCCCCAGCATTTT
CDR3: CASSIGERNQPQHF

D: -
size: -
V: TRBV18
J: TRBJ1-1
DNA: TGTGCCAGCTCACCTGGACAAAAAAACACTGAAGCTTTCTTT
CDR3: CASSPGQKNTEAFF

D: TRBD1
size: -
V: TRBV9
J: TRBJ1-3
DNA: TGTGCCAGCAGCCCCACCACAGGGGCCGGAAACACCATATATTTT
CDR3: CASSPTTGAGNTIYF

D: TRBD1
size: -
V: TRBV18
J: TRBJ2-2
DNA: TGTGCCAGCTCACCACCGAGGACAGGGGTCACCGGGGAGCTGTTTTTT
CDR3: CASSPPRTGVTGELFF

D: TRBD2
size: -
V: TRBV7-7
J: TRBJ2-3
DNA: TGTGCCAGCAGCTTAACACTAGCGGGGGGCACAGATACGCAGTATTTT
CDR3: CASSLTLAGGTDTQYF

D: TRBD1
size: -
V: TRBV10-3
J: TRBJ2-5
DNA: TGTGCCATCATGAGGGGACAGGGCCAACAAGAGACCCAGTACTTC
CDR3: CAIMRGQGQQETQYF

D: -
size: -
V: TRBV9
J: TRBJ2-1
DNA: TGTGCCAGCAGTGACAACGGACGGGATTACAATGAGCAGTTCTTC
CDR3: CASSDNGRDYNEQFF

D: TRBD1
size: -
V: TRBV5-1
J: TRBJ2-2
DNA: TGCGCCAGCAGCTTGGGACAGGGGGCTTCCACCGGGGAGCTGTTTTTT
CDR3: CASSLGQGASTGELFF

D: TRBD1
size: -
V: TRBV9
J: TRBJ2-2
DNA: TGTGCCAGCAGCGTAGGGGCCAGGGGGCTTGGCGGGGAGCTGTTTTTT
CDR3: CASSVGARGLGGELFF

D: -
size: once
V: TRBV18
J: TRBJ2-1
DNA: TGTGCCAGCTCACCGCGGGACCTTGAGCAGTTCTTC
CDR3: CASSPRDLEQFF

D: TRBD1
size: few
V: TRBV14
J: TRBJ1-3
DNA: TGTGCCAGCAGCCTCACAGGGGCTGGAAACACCATATATTTT
CDR3: CASSLTGAGNTIYF

D: TRBD1
size: -
V: TRBV18
J: TRBJ1-5
DNA: TGTGCCAGCTCACCGGACAGGGGGGCTAGGCAGCCCCAGCATTTT
CDR3: CASSPDRGARQPQHF

D: -
size: -
V: TRBV29-1
J: TRBJ2-5
DNA: TGCAGCGCTCCCCGAGGGGGGGGCGTGGAGACCCAGTACTTC
CDR3: CSAPRGGGVETQYF

D: TRBD1
size: few
V: TRBV7-9
J: TRBJ1-5
DNA: TGTGCCAGCAGCAACACGGACAGGGCGGGTCAGCCCCAGCATTTT
CDR3: CASSNTDRAGQPQHF

D: -
size: -
V: TRBV6-1
J: TRBJ1-1
DNA: TGTGCCAGCAGCCATGACCTTCAGGTTGAAGCTTTCTTT
CDR3: CASSHDLQVEAFF

D: -
size: -
V: TRBV19
J: TRBJ1-6
DNA: TGTGCCAGTAAGACAGCTTCCTATAATTCACCCCTCCACTTT
CDR3: CASKTASYNSPLHF

D: -
size: -
V: TRBV16
J: TRBJ2-1
DNA: TGTGCCAGCAGCCAATGGGGACAAATTTTGCCTGAGCAGTTCTTC
CDR3: CASSQWGQILPEQFF

D: -
size: -
V: TRBV5-3
J: TRBJ1-1
DNA: TGTGCCAGAAGCTTGTTTTCAAGGGGATCTTATACTGAAGCTTTCTTT
CDR3: CARSLFSRGSYTEAFF

D: TRBD1
size: -
V: TRBV5-1
J: TRBJ2-7
DNA: TGCGCCAGCAGCTGGACGGGACAGGGCTACGAGCAGTACTTC
CDR3: CASSWTGQGYEQYF

D: -
size: -
V: TRBV2
J: TRBJ1-2
DNA: TGTGCCAGCAGTGAAATCGGTGGTTTTTCTAACTATGGCTACACCTTC
CDR3: CASSEIGGFSNYGYTF

D: -
size: once
V: TRBV4-1
J: TRBJ2-6
DNA: TGCGCCAGCAGCCAAGATTTCAGGGCCCCTGGGGCCAACGTCCTGACTTTC
CDR3: CASSQDFRAPGANVLTF

D: TRBD1
size: -
V: TRBV5-4
J: TRBJ1-6
DNA: TGTGCCAGCAGCAAATATTCGACAGGGGACGAGGATTCACCCCTCCACTTT
CDR3: CASSKYSTGDEDSPLHF

D: -
size: -
V: TRBV20-1
J: TRBJ1-6
DNA: TGCAGTGCTACAGGGAATTCACCCCTCCACTTT
CDR3: CSATGNSPLHF

D: -
size: -
V: TRBV14
J: TRBJ1-2
DNA: TGTGCCAGCAGCCAAGGTCCGGGGAGCGGCTACACCTTC
CDR3: CASSQGPGSGYTF

D: -
size: -
V: TRBV27
J: TRBJ2-2
DNA: TGTGCCAGCAGTTTTAGGGGATCCGGGGAGCTGTTTTTT
CDR3: CASSFRGSGELFF

D: -
size: -
V: TRBV7-8
J: TRBJ2-2
DNA: TGTGCCAGCAGCGAAAGAACCAGGGGCAACACCGGGGAGCTGTTTTTT
CDR3: CASSERTRGNTGELFF

D: -
size: -
V: TRBV9
J: TRBJ2-4
DNA: TGTGCCAGCAGCGTAGCTCCCAGGGACATTCAGTACTTC
CDR3: CASSVAPRDIQYF

D: -
size: -
V: TRBV5-8
J: TRBJ2-2
DNA: TGTGCCAGCAGCCCGGTGGCGGGGATCACCGGGGAGCTGTTTTTT
CDR3: CASSPVAGITGELFF

D: -
size: -
V: TRBV10-3
J: TRBJ1-2
DNA: TGTGCCATCAGTCCCGCCCGGGATTTCTATGGCTACACCTTC
CDR3: CAISPARDFYGYTF

D: -
size: -
V: TRBV9
J: TRBJ2-1
DNA: TGTGCCAGCAGCGTACACCCTACGACCTACAATGAGCAGTTCTTC
CDR3: CASSVHPTTYNEQFF

D: TRBD1
size: -
V: TRBV5-4
J: TRBJ2-7
DNA: TGTGCCAGCAGCATAGGGGGCCTTCGCTACGAGCAGTACTTC
CDR3: CASSIGGLRYEQYF

D: -
size: few
V: TRBV20-1
J: TRBJ1-1
DNA: TGCAGTGCTAGACAAGGAGGGACTTTCTTT
CDR3: CSARQGGTFF

D: -
size: -
V: TRBV5-6
J: TRBJ1-6
DNA: TGTGCCAGCAGCTCGGACACAAAGTCACCCCTCCACTTT
CDR3: CASSSDTKSPLHF

D: -
size: -
V: TRBV7-8
J: TRBJ1-5
DNA: TGTGCCAGCAGCGTGGACAGATATAGCAATCAGCCCCAGCATTTT
CDR3: CASSVDRYSNQPQHF

D: -
size: -
V: TRBV7-3
J: TRBJ1-1
DNA: TGTGCCAGCAGCGAGAGGACGGGGGCTGAAGCTTTCTTT
CDR3: CASSERTGAEAFF

D: TRBD2
size: once
V: TRBV11-3
J: TRBJ2-3
DNA: TGTGCCAGCAGCCCATCTAGCGGGGGCACAGATACGCAGTATTTT
CDR3: CASSPSSGGTDTQYF

D: -
size: -
V: TRBV7-2
J: TRBJ2-6
DNA: TGTGCCAGCAGCTTGCTTCAGGGTCTTGGTTCTGGGGCCAACGTCCTGACTTTC
CDR3: CASSLLQGLGSGANVLTF

D: TRBD1
size: -
V: TRBV15
J: TRBJ2-7
DNA: TGTGCCACCAGCAGAGATTACCGGGGACAGGGGGCTTACGAGCAGTACTTC
CDR3: CATSRDYRGQGAYEQYF